This TCR beta chain was captured by sequencing in a study of cytomegalovirus exposure and HLA in healthy donors. The PCR made use of 60 Vbeta and 13 Jbeta primers. Repertoires were generated with immunoSEQ multiplex PCR, while TCRdb's copy carries only in-frame clones and drops some. The sample records some 210,000 clones, about 72% being singletons. The CDR3 covers 13 residues. Trimming removed 8 bases from V and 3 bases from J, with 14 bases in between. Germline V gives CDR1 SNHLY, CDR2 FYNNEI. Sequencing used PBMCs. The chain uses TRBV2 and TRBJ2-7; maybe TRBD1 (5 bases). The receptor's source is a male donor in good health and CMV-seronegative. The CDR3: CASLDPDSYEQYF. DNA for the CDR3: TGTGCCAGCCTTGACCCCGACAGCTACGAGCAGTACTTC. The whole variable domain, filled in from reference TRBV2 and TRBJ2-7, reads EPEVTQTPSHQVTQMGQEVILRCVPISNHLYFYWYRQILGQKVEFLVSFYNNEISEKSEIFDDQFSVERPDGSNFTLKIRSTKLEDSAMYFCASLDPDSYEQYFGPGTRLTVT.